The entry that follows covers one TCR beta chain sequence. In its sample, this clone was seen a few times. No cognate antigen has been identified for it. Qualities for individual bases were not recorded, and no much larger clone is one base off. Each collaborating institution followed its own protocols to collect whole blood in K2EDTA tubes. For TCRbeta analysis, collaborator samples were shipped as frozen whole blood, as isolated PBMCs, or as DNA extracted from either sample type. V is clipped by 2 bases and J by 3 bases, and the sequence between their germline boundaries is 11 bases long. The CDR3 has 14 amino acids, counting the end cysteine and phenylalanine. Only the CDR3 DNA stays, 42 bases, in frame from base 1. CDR1 and CDR2, per the germline V gene, are KGHSH and LQKENI. This entry is derived from a study of blood T cell repertoires in COVID-19 (dated by TCRdb to the early 2020s). Background on the whole study: Samples from collaborators originated in the United States, Italy and Spain and spanned both the acute and convalescent phases of COVID-19. The prospective study material was composed of cDNA or gDNA derived from T cells, B-cell-depleted T cells, or PBMCs. Deeply sampled blood TCRbeta repertoires from subjects exposed to, actively infected with, or recovered from COVID-19 were included in the dataset. A freely available public database, intended as a resource for researchers studying the immune response to SARS-CoV-2, is where the repertoires were released. Samples came from the ongoing ImmuneRACE study (first 160 participants) plus 1,254 subjects from 6 global collaborators. The sample metadata nearly always contained a de-identified subject ID, COVID-19 status, age in years and sex. HLA class I and class II types, where available, came from metadata supplied by the sample provider rather than from assay-based typing.

Overall study results and their limits: The amount of clinical and demographic metadata varied by source and participant and was provided uncurated.

TCRbeta CDR3 regions were amplified from genomic DNA by means of the immunoSEQ Assay, a bias-controlled multiplex PCR. The authors processed their data as follows. The number of nucleated cells in each sample was estimated from the amplification of reference gene primers within the assay. To quantify the absolute abundance of each unique TCRbeta CDR3 rearrangement, sequence reads were collapsed and filtered. For each sample, productive Simpson clonality was calculated as the square root of Simpson's diversity index over productive rearrangements. TCRdb re-hosts the immuneACCESS table, in-frame sequences only. Its copies lack some clones; in the studies checked, an unresolved V gene accounts for under half of them, and the cause for the rest is not known. V and J calls and clone size are those listed in that table; D and trimming were worked out from the DNA. This sample has about 180,000 clones in its table, and over 75% of those were observed once. The leading ten clones occupy roughly 3.5% of the sample.

The source is a man in his sixties with acute or convalescent COVID-19. The specimen was peripheral blood. This sequence uses TRBV18 and TRBJ2-7, with no reliable assignment of the D segment. The CDR3 in this case is CASSPFSEDYEQYF. The DNA reads TGTGCCAGCTCACCATTCAGCGAGGACTACGAGCAGTACTTC.